The source of this TCR beta chain is a study of OX40 agonist ivuxolimab in advanced cancers. Whole-study context: Mean age approximately 66 years, range 23 to 79; 82.7% male. Three patients had partial responses: one hepatocellular carcinoma, two cutaneous melanoma. Overall study results and limits: Clonal expansion among partial responders at 0.1-3.0 mg/kg ranked near the lowest. CD8+ T cells (on average) carried more expanded clones than CD4+ T cells.

Repertoires were generated with immunoSEQ multiplex PCR, while TCRdb's copy carries only in-frame clones and drops some. This repertoire shows 70,000 or so clones, roughly 82% found once; its top ten account for 1.1%. Comments on this clone: What it recognizes is unknown.

Germline values: CDR1 SGHTA, CDR2 FQGTGA. The CDR3 consists of 15 residues. V shed 1 base and J shed 4 bases, with 11 bases lying between them. The rearrangement links TRBV7-3 to TRBJ2-1; a weak D match, TRBD2 (6 bases). The sequences come from CD4+ or CD8+ T cells sorted from blood, collected in a trial of the OX40 agonist ivuxolimab. The receptor was isolated from an adult with an advanced solid tumor such as melanoma, head and neck, liver or kidney cancer. CDR3 DNA: TGTGCCAGCAGCTTAAGTCTAGCGCAGTACAATGAGCAGTTCTTC. Amino acid sequence: CASSLSLAQYNEQFF.